In this sample, the clone carrying this TCR beta chain turned up once. The target antigen is unknown. The sample belongs to a study of cytomegalovirus exposure and HLA in healthy donors. Study-wide findings and caveats: Per a later analysis, HLA-associated TCR beta chains showed more clonal expansion than other, equally common TCR beta chains. Published work reported that the classifier diagnosed cytomegalovirus status with high specificity and sensitivity. As a later analysis revealed, most CMV-associated TCR beta chains appeared HLA-restricted. Versus the approximately 700-donor mean, an Asian-associated ancestry cluster reportedly showed fewer N-insertions in a later analysis.

The germline V gene encodes CDR1 LNHDA and CDR2 SQIVND (reference sequence). Trimming took 8 bases from V and 3 from J; bases not matched to a gene: 11. The length of the CDR3 is 16 residues. The PCR employed 60 Vbeta primers together with 13 Jbeta primers. Sequenced by immunoSEQ multiplex PCR; TCRdb stores in-frame clones only, minus some. This sample has 150,000 to 200,000 clones; more than 85% occur once, and the top ten carry about 1.7%. The source is a woman under 30 in good health and CMV-seronegative. Sequencing was done on a sample of PBMCs. The chain recombines TRBV19 with TRBJ2-3; 10 bases line up with TRBD1. CDR3 coding DNA: TGTGCCAGTGCTCCTGCCGACAGGGGGCGAACAGATACGCAGTATTTT. It encodes CASAPADRGRTDTQYF.